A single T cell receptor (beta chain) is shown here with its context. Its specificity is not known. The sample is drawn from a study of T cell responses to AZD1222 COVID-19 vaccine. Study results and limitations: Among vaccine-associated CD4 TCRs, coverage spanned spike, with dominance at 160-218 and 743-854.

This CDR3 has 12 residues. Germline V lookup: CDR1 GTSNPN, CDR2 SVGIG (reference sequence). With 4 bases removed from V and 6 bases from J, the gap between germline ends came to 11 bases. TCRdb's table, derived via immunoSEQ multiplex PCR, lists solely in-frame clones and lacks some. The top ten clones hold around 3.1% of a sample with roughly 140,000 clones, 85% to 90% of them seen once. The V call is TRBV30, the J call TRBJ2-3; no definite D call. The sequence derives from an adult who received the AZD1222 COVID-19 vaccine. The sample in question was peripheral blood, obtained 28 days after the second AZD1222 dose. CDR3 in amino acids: CAWKPLTDTQYF. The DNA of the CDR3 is TGTGCCTGGAAGCCGCTTACGGATACGCAGTATTTT.